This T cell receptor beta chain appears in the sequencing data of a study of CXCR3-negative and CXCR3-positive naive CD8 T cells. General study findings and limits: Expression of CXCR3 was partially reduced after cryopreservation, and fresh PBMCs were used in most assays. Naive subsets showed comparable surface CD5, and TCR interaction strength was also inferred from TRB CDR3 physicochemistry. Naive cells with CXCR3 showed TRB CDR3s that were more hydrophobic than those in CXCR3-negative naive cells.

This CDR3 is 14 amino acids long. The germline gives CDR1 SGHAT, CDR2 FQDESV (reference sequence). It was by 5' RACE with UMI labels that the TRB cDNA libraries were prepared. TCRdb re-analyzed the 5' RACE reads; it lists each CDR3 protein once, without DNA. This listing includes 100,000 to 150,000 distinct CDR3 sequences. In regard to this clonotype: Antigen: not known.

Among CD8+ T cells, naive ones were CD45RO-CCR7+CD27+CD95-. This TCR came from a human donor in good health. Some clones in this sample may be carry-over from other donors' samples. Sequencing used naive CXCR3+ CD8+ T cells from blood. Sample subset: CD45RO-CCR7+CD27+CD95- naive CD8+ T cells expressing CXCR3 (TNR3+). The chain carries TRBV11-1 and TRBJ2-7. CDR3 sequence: CASSLERGAYEQYF. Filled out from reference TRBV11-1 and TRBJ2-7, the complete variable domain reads EAEVAQSPRYKITEKSQAVAFWCDPISGHATLYWYRQILGQGPELLVQFQDESVVDDSQLPKDRFSAERLKGVDSTLKIQPAELGDSAMYLCASSLERGAYEQYFGPGTRLTVT.